This TCR beta chain was sequenced during a study of OX40 agonist ivuxolimab in advanced cancers. For the study at large: Past anti-PD-1, anti-PD-L1 or anti-CTLA-4 therapy was accepted, and roughly 38% had received some.

The data were produced by immunoSEQ multiplex PCR, yet TCRdb's version contains in-frame clones alone and is incomplete. This repertoire shows about 98,000 clones, more than 85% found once; its top ten account for roughly 0.8%. Trimming stripped 2 bases from V and 0 bases from J, with 11 bases between. The germline gives CDR1 GTSNPN, CDR2 SVGIG (reference sequence). This CDR3 has 14 residues. The genes are TRBV30 and TRBJ2-7; D is perhaps TRBD2 (5 bases). Sequencing was performed on CD4+ or CD8+ T cells sorted from blood, taken in a trial of the OX40 agonist ivuxolimab. The sequence derives from an adult with an advanced solid tumor such as melanoma, head and neck, liver or kidney cancer. CDR3 DNA sequence: TGTGCCTGGAGTTCGACTATGAGCTCCTACGAGCAGTACGTC. Its translation is CAWSSTMSSYEQYV.